Listed here are 7 T cell receptor beta chains from one sample, sequenced in a study of cytomegalovirus exposure and HLA in healthy donors. Measured with immunoSEQ multiplex PCR; TCRdb has only the in-frame clones, and not every one. The data hold about 160,000 clones, with roughly 90% observed a single time. The material sequenced was PBMCs. All receptors derive from a woman younger than 35 in good health and CMV-seronegative.

The chain carries TRBV4-1 and TRBJ1-4; 12 nucleotides align to TRBD1. Germline CDR1 and CDR2: MGHRA and YSYEKL. The CDR3 extends over 16 amino acids. V shed 6 bases, J shed 2 bases, and the junction held 4 bases outside the gene matches. CDR3 bases: TGCGCCAGCAGACTGGGACAGGGGGCGACTAATGAAAAACTGTTTTTT. Its protein product is CASRLGQGATNEKLFF.

This clone showed up just a few times. V usage is TRBV9 and J usage is TRBJ1-1, with no clear D. Per germline, CDR1 SGDLS and CDR2 YYNGEE. CDR3 size: 13 residues. V lost 4 bases and J lost 4, with 11 bases in between. The DNA of the CDR3 is TGTGCCAGCAGCCCTGGGTCGGGCACTGAAGCTTTCTTT. Protein: CASSPGSGTEAFF.

The V call is TRBV7-9, the J call TRBJ2-2, with TRBD1 as a possible D gene (5 bases). CDR3 length equals 15 residues. In germline, CDR1 is SEHNR, CDR2 FQNEAQ (reference sequence). The germline V and J ends were trimmed by 5 bases and 2 bases, with 12 bases remaining between them. The CDR3 sequence is CASSPTGVNTGELFF. CDR3 bases: TGTGCCAGCAGCCCCACAGGAGTTAACACCGGGGAGCTGTTTTTT.

The chain recombines TRBV6-5 with TRBJ1-2; 10 nucleotides agree with TRBD1. J lost 1 base, V lost 4 bases, and 3 bases had no gene match. From germline, CDR1 is MNHEY and CDR2 SVGAGI. The CDR3 has 15 residues. This CDR3 reads CASSFGTGDNYGYTF. CDR3 nucleotide sequence: TGTGCCAGCAGTTTCGGGACAGGGGATAACTATGGCTACACCTTC.

This clone was recorded a few times. The V and J genes are TRBV5-8 and TRBJ1-2, with 8 bases that match TRBD1. The germline V gene has CDR1 SGHTS and CDR2 YDEGEE. J lost 1 base, V lost 4 bases, and 6 bases had no gene match. The CDR3 is 15 residues long. The CDR3 bases are TGTGCCAGCAGCCGACTGGGACAGGATAACTATGGCTACACCTTC. Protein product: CASSRLGQDNYGYTF.

The chain recombines TRBV7-9 with TRBJ1-4; 9 bases are shared with TRBD1. J was trimmed by 8 bases and V by 5 bases; bases with no gene match: 9. The V gene's germline CDR1 is SEHNR and CDR2 FQNEAQ (reference sequence). This CDR3 contains 15 residues. CDR3 nucleotides: TGTGCCAGCAGCGGGGGAACAGGGGGCACCGAAAAACTGTTTTTT. This codes for CASSGGTGGTEKLFF.

V usage is TRBV5-4 and J usage is TRBJ1-3; 8 bases line up with TRBD1. Germline V gene sequence: CDR1 SGHNT, CDR2 YYREEE (reference sequence). CDR3 size: 14 residues. Trimming cost V 8 bases and J 4 bases; bases outside gene matches: 8. The CDR3 here is CASKMDRVGNTIYF. CDR3 bases: TGTGCCAGTAAGATGGACAGGGTCGGAAACACCATATATTTT.